This T cell receptor beta chain was found in a study of T cell responses to AZD1222 COVID-19 vaccine. Comments on this clone: Its antigen is still unknown.

General study points: The sample set comprised mostly white British donors with more females, and clonal diversity was possibly underestimated. Targets within unmutated variant regions were reportedly found for nearly half of spike-specific TCRs. Baseline seropositivity occurred in only a handful of AZD1222 recipients. Spike-specific TCR breadth and depth both grew after two AZD1222 doses.

In germline, CDR1 is SGHVS, CDR2 FQNEAQ. Trimming at V came to 1 base and at J to 6 bases, leaving 8 bases not matched to a gene. The length of the CDR3 is 17 residues. Sequencing used immunoSEQ multiplex PCR; TCRdb keeps in-frame clones, though not all of them. The table has 100,000 to 150,000 clones, around 90% seen once. The receptor was derived from an adult in good health. The sequences come from peripheral blood, collected on day 0 of AZD1222 vaccination. The V and J genes are TRBV7-8 and TRBJ1-4; the match to TRBD1 covers 10 bases. CDR3 DNA: TGTGCCAGCAGCTTAGGGGGGACAGGGGTTACGGATGAAAAACTGTTTTTT. Translation gives CASSLGGTGVTDEKLFF.